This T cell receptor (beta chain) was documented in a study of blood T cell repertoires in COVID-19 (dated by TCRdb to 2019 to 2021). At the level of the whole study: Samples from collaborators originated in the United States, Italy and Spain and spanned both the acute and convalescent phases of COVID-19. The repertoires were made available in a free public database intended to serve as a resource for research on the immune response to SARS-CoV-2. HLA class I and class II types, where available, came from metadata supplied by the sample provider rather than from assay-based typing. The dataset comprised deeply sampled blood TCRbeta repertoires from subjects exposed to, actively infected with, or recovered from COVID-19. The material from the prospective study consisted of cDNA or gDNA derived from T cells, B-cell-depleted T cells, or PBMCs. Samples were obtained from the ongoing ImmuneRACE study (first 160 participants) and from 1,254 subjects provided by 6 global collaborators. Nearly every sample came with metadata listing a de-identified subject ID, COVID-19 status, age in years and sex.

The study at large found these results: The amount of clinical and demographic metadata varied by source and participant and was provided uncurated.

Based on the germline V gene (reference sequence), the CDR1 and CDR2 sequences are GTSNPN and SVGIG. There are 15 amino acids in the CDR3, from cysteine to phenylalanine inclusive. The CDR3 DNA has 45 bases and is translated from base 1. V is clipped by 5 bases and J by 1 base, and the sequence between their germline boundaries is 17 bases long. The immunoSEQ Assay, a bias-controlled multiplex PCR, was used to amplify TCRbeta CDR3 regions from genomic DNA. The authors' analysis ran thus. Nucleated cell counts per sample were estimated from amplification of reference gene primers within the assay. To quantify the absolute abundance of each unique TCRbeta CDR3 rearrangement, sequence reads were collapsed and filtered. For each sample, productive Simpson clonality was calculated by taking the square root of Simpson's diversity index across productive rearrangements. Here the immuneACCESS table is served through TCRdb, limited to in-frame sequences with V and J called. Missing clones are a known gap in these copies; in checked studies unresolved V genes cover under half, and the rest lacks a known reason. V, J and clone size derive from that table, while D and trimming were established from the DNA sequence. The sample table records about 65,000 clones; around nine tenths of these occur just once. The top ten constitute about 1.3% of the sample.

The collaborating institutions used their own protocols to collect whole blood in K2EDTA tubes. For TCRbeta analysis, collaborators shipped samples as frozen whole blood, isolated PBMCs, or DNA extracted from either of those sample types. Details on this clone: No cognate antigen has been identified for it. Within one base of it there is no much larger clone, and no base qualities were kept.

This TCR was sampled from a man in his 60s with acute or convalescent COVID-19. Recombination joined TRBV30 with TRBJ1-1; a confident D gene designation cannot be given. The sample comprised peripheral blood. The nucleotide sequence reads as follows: TGTGCCTGGCGGACTTCATTAATCCCGAACACTGAAGCTTTCTTT. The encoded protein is CAWRTSLIPNTEAFF.